This TCR beta chain was profiled in a study of T cell repertoires in cytomegalovirus infection (dated by TCRdb to the late 2010s). Concerning the study at large: Alongside well-studied HLA-B-restricted epitopes, the peptide stimulations were aimed at recently identified HLA-C-restricted CMV epitopes, whose presentation resists viral immunomodulation. The HLA type of each donor mattered for the analysis, because public TCR beta signatures pointed to carriage of CMV infection along with the matching HLA type. General study outcomes and caveats: The ex vivo response was dominated by HLA-C-restricted CMV-specific TCR beta clonotypes, which also provided the single most frequent clonotype in two of eight donors. Cumulative frequency of public TCR beta family members discriminated carriers of CMV infection plus the relevant HLA type in this cohort and an independent approximately 360-donor cohort.

Instrument on record: Illumina HiSeq 1500. TCRdb handled the public reads itself, with Q25 trimming in fastp and clone calling in MiXCR, and kept productive beta chains. Identical CDR3 proteins give one entry, which carries the most common genes and DNA. The sample table holds roughly 860,000 distinct CDR3 sequences, of which approximately 30% were seen once. 9.5% to 15% of the sample is in the top ten clones. Of note for this clonotype: This clone's antigen is unknown. Base quality data are lacking; no much larger clone is found one base away.

The treatment or condition label here, explained by the study, means: in vitro stimulation with specific CMV peptide epitopes to enrich CMV-specific T cells. V loses 6 bases, J loses 2 bases, and the germline ends lie 10 bases apart. Per the germline V gene, SGHTA is the CDR1 and FQGNSA is the CDR2. Including the terminal cysteine and phenylalanine, the CDR3 comprises 13 residues. Just the 39-base CDR3 DNA is kept, in frame starting at base 1. Recombination linked TRBV7-2 to TRBJ2-5, with a weak D call of TRBD2 (5 bases match). The specimen was cultured CD8+ T cells from PBMCs, collected from culture after CMV antigen stimulation. This clonotype was obtained from a human donor in good health (CMV status not recorded). Some clones in this sample may be carry-over from other donors' samples. The bases read TGTGCCAGCAGACTAGAGGGACAAGAGACCCAGTACTTC. The encoded protein is CASRLEGQETQYF.